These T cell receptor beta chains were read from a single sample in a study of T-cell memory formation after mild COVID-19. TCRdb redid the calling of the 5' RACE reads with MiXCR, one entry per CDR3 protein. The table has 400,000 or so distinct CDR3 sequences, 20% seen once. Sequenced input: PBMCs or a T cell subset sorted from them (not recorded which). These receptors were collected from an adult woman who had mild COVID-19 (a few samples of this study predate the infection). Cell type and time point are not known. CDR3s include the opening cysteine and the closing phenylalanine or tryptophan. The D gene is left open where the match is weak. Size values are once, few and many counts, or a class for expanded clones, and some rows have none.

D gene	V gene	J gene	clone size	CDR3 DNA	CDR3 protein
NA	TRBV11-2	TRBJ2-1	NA	TGTGCCAGCAGCTTAGACGGACTACCCTACAATGAGCAGTTCTTC	CASSLDGLPYNEQFF
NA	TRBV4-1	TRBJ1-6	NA	TGCGCCAGCAGCCAAGCTACGATTACGAATTCACCCCTCCACTTT	CASSQATITNSPLHF
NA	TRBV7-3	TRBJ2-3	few	TGTGCCAGCAGCCCTCCGGGACCTCGGGATACGCAGTATTTT	CASSPPGPRDTQYF
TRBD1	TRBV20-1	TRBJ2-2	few	TGCAGTGCCCGCCCAGGGGGTGACACCGGGGAGCTGTTTTTT	CSARPGGDTGELFF
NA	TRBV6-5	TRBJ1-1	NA	TGTGCCAGCAGTTTAAGTTTCAGGCTGAACACTGAAGCTTTCTTT	CASSLSFRLNTEAFF
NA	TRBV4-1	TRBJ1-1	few	TGCGCCAGCAGCCAGCCAGGGATGGGTGAAGCTTTCTTT	CASSQPGMGEAFF
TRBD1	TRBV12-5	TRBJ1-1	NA	TGTGCTAGTGGCCTACAGGGGGCAGGGAACACTGAAGCTTTCTTT	CASGLQGAGNTEAFF
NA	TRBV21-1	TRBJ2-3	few	TGTGCCAGCAGCAAATCCGCGCAGTACACAGATACGCAGTATTTT	CASSKSAQYTDTQYF
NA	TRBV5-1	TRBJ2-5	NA	TGCGCCAGCAGCTTGGGGCTACCGCAAGAGACCCAGTACTTC	CASSLGLPQETQYF
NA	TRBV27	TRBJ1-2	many	TGTGCCAGCAGTCTCCGAGGCGGCAATGGCTACACCTTC	CASSLRGGNGYTF
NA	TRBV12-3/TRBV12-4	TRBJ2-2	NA	TGTGCCAGCAGTCCCATCCGTCCCGGGGAGCTGTTTTTT	CASSPIRPGELFF
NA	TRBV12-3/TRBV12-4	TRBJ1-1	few	TGTGCCAGCAGTTTTTCCCCACTGAACACTGAAGCTTTCTTT	CASSFSPLNTEAFF
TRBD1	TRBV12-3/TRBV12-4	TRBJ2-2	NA	TGTGCCAGCAGTTTAGCGCTCAGGGGGCCCGGGGAGCTGTTTTTT	CASSLALRGPGELFF
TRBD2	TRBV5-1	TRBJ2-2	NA	TGCGCCAGCAGCGGAATGGGAGCGGGAGTAAACACCGGGGAGCTGTTTTTT	CASSGMGAGVNTGELFF
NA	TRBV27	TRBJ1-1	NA	TGTGCCAGCCGAGACCTAACAGGGTATAACACTGAAGCTTTCTTT	CASRDLTGYNTEAFF
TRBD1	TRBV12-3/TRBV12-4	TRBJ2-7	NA	TGTGCCAGCAGTCCTCGACAGGGGGCTCAGGAGCAGTACTTC	CASSPRQGAQEQYF
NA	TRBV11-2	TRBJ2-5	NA	TGTGCCAGCAGCTTTACTAACACCGTCCAAGAGACCCAGTACTTC	CASSFTNTVQETQYF
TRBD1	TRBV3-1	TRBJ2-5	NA	TGTGCCAGCAGCCAACTTCAGGGGGCAGCCCAGTACTTC	CASSQLQGAAQYF
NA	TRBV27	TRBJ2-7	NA	TGTGCCAGCAGTAGTGCAGGCTCCATCACCTACGAGCAGTACTTC	CASSSAGSITYEQYF
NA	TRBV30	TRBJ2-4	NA	TGTGCCTGGACTGGGGCCCGGAACATTCAGTACTTC	CAWTGARNIQYF
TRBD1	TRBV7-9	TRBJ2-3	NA	TGTGCCAGCAGCACCAGAGGACAGGGTGCAGATACGCAGTATTTT	CASSTRGQGADTQYF
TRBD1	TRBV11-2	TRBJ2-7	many	TGTGCCAGCAGCTTAGGGGACAGTCTATCCTACGAGCAGTACTTC	CASSLGDSLSYEQYF
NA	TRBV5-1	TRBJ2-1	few	TGCGCCAGCAGCCCCCTCCCGGAGAATGAGCAGTTCTTC	CASSPLPENEQFF
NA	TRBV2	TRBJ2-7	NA	TGTGCCAGCAGTGAGGTGTTATACGAGCAGTACTTC	CASSEVLYEQYF